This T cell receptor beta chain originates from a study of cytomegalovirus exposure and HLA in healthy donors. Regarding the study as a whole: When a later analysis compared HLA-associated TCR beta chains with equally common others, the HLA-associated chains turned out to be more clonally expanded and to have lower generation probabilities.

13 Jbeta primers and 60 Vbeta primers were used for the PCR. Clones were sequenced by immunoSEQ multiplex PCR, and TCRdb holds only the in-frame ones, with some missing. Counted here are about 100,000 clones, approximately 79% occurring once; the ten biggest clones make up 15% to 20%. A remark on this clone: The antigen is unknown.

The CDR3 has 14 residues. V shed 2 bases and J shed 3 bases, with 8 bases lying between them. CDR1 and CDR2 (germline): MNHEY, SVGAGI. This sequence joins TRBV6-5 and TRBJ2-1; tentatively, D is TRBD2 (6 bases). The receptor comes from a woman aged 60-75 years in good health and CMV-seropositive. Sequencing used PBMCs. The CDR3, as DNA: TGTGCCAGCAGTTACCGGCGGGGCTACAATGAGCAGTTCTTC. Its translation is CASSYRRGYNEQFF.